This T cell receptor beta chain stems from a study of CD8+ T cells in alopecia areata. Study-wide context: Treatment ran 6 to 18 months, with 6 months of follow-up afterward.

This clone turned up a few times. The antigen remains undetermined. Once RNA had been extracted, it was reverse transcribed into cDNA to act as the sequencing template. Clones were read by immunoSEQ multiplex PCR, and TCRdb kept only the in-frame ones, dropping some. The sample holds 150,000 to 180,000 clones, 40% to 65% seen once. Whole-study results and caveats: Between patients, shared TCR sequences were less clear than in mice. This was possibly due in part to HLA diversity in the patient population. Higher clonality than in normal scalp was seen in lesional scalp, especially alopecia totalis/universalis.

Punch biopsies of lesional scalp, plus peripheral blood, were taken from alopecia areata patients. The sequence derives from a human donor with alopecia areata. This material consisted of CD8+ T cells sorted from blood, taken at week 0.

The CDR3 sequence is CASSLTAREYAGELFF. DNA for the CDR3: TGTGCCAGCAGCTTAACCGCGAGGGAATACGCCGGGGAGCTGTTTTTT. The chain combines TRBV7-3 with TRBJ2-2; D may be TRBD2 (5 bases). Trimming took 0 bases from V and 6 from J, leaving 14 bases between them. The CDR3 covers 16 residues. Germline lookup yields CDR1 SGHTA and CDR2 FQGTGA.